The 18 T cell receptor beta chains presented below share a single source sample, sequenced in a study of cytomegalovirus exposure and HLA in healthy donors. A multiplex PCR was run with 60 Vbeta primers and 13 Jbeta primers. Measured with immunoSEQ multiplex PCR; TCRdb has only the in-frame clones, and not every one. The sample table includes some 75,000 clones. The sequenced sample consisted of PBMCs. These receptors came from a boy aged 10-17 years in good health and CMV-seronegative.

The chain has TRBV2 and TRBJ1-4; TRBD1 might be the D (5 bases). This CDR3 has 14 residues. Germline assignment: CDR1 SNHLY and CDR2 FYNNEI. V lost 6 bases and J 7 bases, leaving 15 bases between the germline ends. The CDR3 sequence is CASRVDTRGEKLFF. CDR3 sequence (DNA): TGTGCCAGCAGAGTTGACACAAGGGGTGAAAAACTGTTTTTT.

For the CDR3, the DNA is TGTGCCAGCAGTGAAGTCAGGGGGCAGGCCGGGGAGCTGTTTTTT. It yields the protein CASSEVRGQAGELFF. The chain couples TRBV6-1 to TRBJ2-2, with 8 bases matching TRBD1. Per the germline V gene, CDR1 is MNHNS and CDR2 is SASEGT. Trimming removed 1 base from V and 6 bases from J; junction bases left unmatched: 4. This CDR3 is 15 amino acids long.

V and J are TRBV4-2 and TRBJ2-1; D is unclear. The CDR3 extends over 12 amino acids. V was cut by 3 bases and J by 7 bases, with 7 bases left in between. Germline V CDR1 and CDR2: LGHNA, YNFKEQ. The CDR3: CASSQPSNEQFF. DNA of the CDR3: TGTGCCAGCAGCCAGCCCAGTAATGAGCAGTTCTTC.

The chain uses TRBV6-1 and TRBJ1-1, with D maybe TRBD1 (5 bases). CDR1 is MNHNS, CDR2 SASEGT, per germline. Trimming removed 5 bases from V and 0 bases from J, with 10 bases in between. The CDR3 is 14 amino acids. CDR3 residues: CASSRQLMNTEAFF. The DNA for the CDR3 is TGTGCCAGCAGTAGACAGCTCATGAACACTGAAGCTTTCTTT.

The chain couples TRBV7-7 to TRBJ2-1, with D possibly being TRBD2 (5 bases). The CDR3 covers 14 residues. Germline CDR1 SSHAT, CDR2 FNYEAQ (reference sequence). V was clipped by 5 bases and J by 5 bases, with 13 bases between them. In DNA form, the CDR3 reads TGTGCCAGCAGCCCCCGAGGCGGGCACAATGAGCAGTTCTTC. Protein product: CASSPRGGHNEQFF.

The V call is TRBV10-1, the J call TRBJ2-3, with D perhaps matching TRBD2 (5 bases). Trimming removed 5 bases from V and 8 bases from J, with 14 bases in between. Germline-derived CDR1 and CDR2 are WNHNN and SYGVQD (reference sequence). CDR3 length: 13 residues. The CDR3 DNA follows: TGCGCCAGCAGTCCCTCGACTCGGGGTACGCAGTATTTT. This sequence encodes CASSPSTRGTQYF.

V usage is TRBV18 and J usage is TRBJ2-2, with a tentative D call TRBD2 (6 bases). Germline V CDR1 and CDR2: KGHSH, LQKENI. With 0 bases removed from V and 7 bases from J, the gap between germline ends came to 6 bases. The CDR3 contains 13 residues. In DNA, the CDR3 is TGTGCCAGCTCACCACCGGAGGGCGGGGAGCTGTTTTTT. Protein sequence: CASSPPEGGELFF. The variable domain in full, with the rest retrieved from reference TRBV18 and TRBJ2-2, is NAGVMQNPRHLVRRRGQEARLRCSPMKGHSHVYWYRQLPEEGLKFMVYLQKENIIDESGMPKERFSAEFPKEGPSILRIQQVVRGDSAAYFCASSPPEGGELFFGEGSRLTVL.

This chain links TRBV18 with TRBJ2-2, with D perhaps TRBD1 (5 bases). This CDR3 region has 12 residues. Germline V CDR1 and CDR2: KGHSH, LQKENI. V was clipped by 1 base and J by 8 bases, with 5 bases between them. The CDR3 DNA sequence: TGTGCCAGCTCACCACGGACAGGGGAGCTGTTTTTT. It yields the protein CASSPRTGELFF.

The chain is built from TRBV19 and TRBJ2-1; D is possibly TRBD2 (5 bases). V shed 4 bases and J shed 7 bases, with 11 bases lying between them. Germline CDR1 is LNHDA and CDR2 is SQIVND (reference sequence). CDR3 size: 13 residues. The CDR3 reads CASSKVTTNEQFF. The CDR3 nucleotides read TGTGCCAGTAGTAAAGTGACTACTAATGAGCAGTTCTTC.

The gene calls are TRBV30 and TRBJ1-2, with D maybe TRBD1 (5 bases). V was clipped by 1 base and J by 3 bases, with 15 bases between them. The CDR3 spans 15 residues. The V gene's germline CDR1 is GTSNPN and CDR2 SVGIG (reference sequence). The CDR3 DNA sequence: TGTGCCTGGAGTGCTGCCCAGGGCCGGGACTATGGCTACACCTTC. It yields the protein CAWSAAQGRDYGYTF.

The J gene is TRBJ2-7, the V gene TRBV7-9, with 10 bases identical to TRBD1. CDR3 length: 14 amino acids. V was pared by 3 bases and J by 5 bases, with 4 bases of the junction left unmatched. Germline CDR1 SEHNR, CDR2 FQNEAQ (reference sequence). The DNA for the CDR3 is TGTGCCAGCAGCTTTGGACAGGGGGTTGACGAGCAGTACTTC. This encodes CASSFGQGVDEQYF.

V is TRBV7-9 and J is TRBJ2-3; 11 nucleotides match TRBD2. CDR3 length: 16 amino acids. Germline-derived CDR1 and CDR2 are SEHNR and FQNEAQ (reference sequence). Unmatched junction bases numbered 10, after V lost 6 bases and J lost 5 bases. The CDR3 region is CASSPGSGRALDTQYF. The DNA for the CDR3 is TGTGCCAGCAGTCCGGGTAGCGGGAGGGCCCTAGATACGCAGTATTTT.

The chain uses TRBV29-1 and TRBJ2-3, with 8 bases matching TRBD1. Losses at the gene ends were 2 bases for V and 2 bases for J; bases not matched to a gene: 0. From germline, CDR1 is SQVTM and CDR2 ANQGSEA. The CDR3 is 13 amino acids. As DNA, the CDR3 is TGCAGCGTTGAACAGGGGGCCACAGATACGCAGTATTTT. This encodes CSVEQGATDTQYF.

The chain is built from TRBV7-9 and TRBJ1-1, with D perhaps matching TRBD1 (6 bases). Per germline, CDR1 SEHNR and CDR2 FQNEAQ (reference sequence). This CDR3 region has 13 residues. Trimming removed 5 bases from V and 3 bases from J, with 10 bases in between. The CDR3 is CASSRQDYTEAFF. CDR3 nucleotides: TGTGCCAGCAGCCGACAGGATTACACTGAAGCTTTCTTT.

The chain is built from TRBV6-5 and TRBJ2-3, with a weak D call TRBD2 (5 bases). V gave up 6 bases and J gave up 2 bases, with 15 bases separating them. CDR1 MNHEY and CDR2 SVGAGI come from the germline V gene. CDR3 length: 15 amino acids. The CDR3 region is CASRVLGDNTDTQYF. Written as DNA, the CDR3 is TGTGCCAGCAGAGTACTCGGGGATAACACAGATACGCAGTATTTT.

This chain uses TRBV6-5 with TRBJ1-2; no clear D gene. Germline V gives CDR1 MNHEY, CDR2 SVGAGI. This CDR3 is 16 amino acids long. Trimming took 0 bases from V and 2 from J, leaving 13 bases between them. CDR3 amino acids: CASSYSIGRGNYGYTF. DNA for the CDR3: TGTGCCAGCAGTTACTCGATAGGGAGAGGAAACTATGGCTACACCTTC.

The chain joins TRBV10-3 to TRBJ2-3; 7 bases match TRBD1. Per the germline V gene, CDR1 is ENHRY and CDR2 is SYGVKD. CDR3 length: 15 residues. The trim removed 3 bases at V and 2 bases at J, leaving 5 bases unmatched. The CDR3 reads CAISEPGQFTDTQYF. The CDR3 DNA follows: TGTGCCATCAGTGAACCGGGACAGTTCACAGATACGCAGTATTTT.

This chain joins TRBV5-6 and TRBJ2-5, with TRBD2 matching over 7 bases. V shed 0 bases and J 2 bases; nucleotides not matched to a gene: 1. There are 14 residues in the CDR3. The germline gives CDR1 SGHDT, CDR2 YYEEEE. The CDR3 bases are TGTGCCAGCAGCTTGGTGGGGGGGCAAGAGACCCAGTACTTC. It encodes CASSLVGGQETQYF.